This is a list of T cell receptor beta chains from one sample in a study of beta chain features in type 1 diabetes. Sequencing was performed with immunoSEQ multiplex PCR; in TCRdb, only in-frame clones are kept and a portion is missing. Of hundreds of thousands of clones listed, 10% to 15% are singletons. Sequenced material: naive CD4+ T cells from blood. The receptors shown here come from a woman between 18 and 30 years old with type 1 diabetes. Both conserved end residues are part of each CDR3. D genes are given only for firm matches. Size tells how often a clone was seen (once, few, many) or the class of an expanded clone, and some rows leave it out.

>TRBV7-2|TRBD2|NA|TRBJ2-3
TGTGCCAGCACACGTCCCGGGACTAGCGGCACAGATACGCAGTATTTT
CASTRPGTSGTDTQYF
>TRBV7-9|NA|NA|TRBJ1-2
TGTGCCAGCACCCCCGCAGGGTATGGCTACACCTTC
CASTPAGYGYTF
>TRBV2|NA|NA|TRBJ1-2
TGTGCCAGCAGGGCTGATATTAACTATGGCTACACCTTC
CASRADINYGYTF
>TRBV7-6|NA|NA|TRBJ2-7
TGTGCCAGCAGCTTAGGTTCGGCCTACGAGCAGTACTTC
CASSLGSAYEQYF
>TRBV11-2|NA|NA|TRBJ2-7
TGTGCCAGCAGCTTAGATTACGGAACAGGGTCCTCCTACGAGCAGTACTTC
CASSLDYGTGSSYEQYF
>TRBV9|TRBD1|NA|TRBJ2-2
TGTGCCAGCAGCGTAGGGCAGGGGGAGTTCGGCGGGGAGCTGTTTTTT
CASSVGQGEFGGELFF
>TRBV23-1|NA|NA|TRBJ1-1
TGCGCCAGCAGTCCGAGGGCCAACGGGGACACTGAAGCTTTCTTT
CASSPRANGDTEAFF
>TRBV5-8|NA|NA|TRBJ1-2
TGTGCCAGCAGCTTGACCGGAGGCGGCTACACCTTC
CASSLTGGGYTF
>TRBV7-2|TRBD1|few|TRBJ2-7
TGTGCCAGCAGCCCCTACAGGGGCTCCTACGAGCAGTACTTC
CASSPYRGSYEQYF
>TRBV11-2|NA|few|TRBJ2-1
TGTGCCAGCAGCCCAAGGACAGACCACAATGAGCAGTTCTTC
CASSPRTDHNEQFF
>TRBV5-1|NA|few|TRBJ2-7
TGCGCCAGCAGCTTGGGAAGGGGGATCCCCTACGAGCAGTACTTC
CASSLGRGIPYEQYF
>TRBV5-1|NA|NA|TRBJ1-1
TGCGCCAGCAGCGTTGACGGGAACGGGGCTGAAGCTTTCTTT
CASSVDGNGAEAFF
>TRBV9|TRBD2|NA|TRBJ2-5
TGTGCCAGCAGCGTAGTTGCGGGAGGAAGGGAGACCCAGTACTTC
CASSVVAGGRETQYF
>TRBV6-5|TRBD2|few|TRBJ2-1
TGTGCCAGCAGTTACCGTTCGGGACTAGCATACAATGAGCAGTTCTTC
CASSYRSGLAYNEQFF
>TRBV4-3|TRBD1|NA|TRBJ1-5
TGCGCCAGCAGCCAGACAGGGGCACAGCCCCAGCATTTT
CASSQTGAQPQHF
>TRBV9|NA|NA|TRBJ1-1
TGTGCCAGCAGCGAACAGATTCTTTCTGAAGCTTTCTTT
CASSEQILSEAFF
>TRBV5-6|NA|few|TRBJ2-7
TGTGCCAGCAGCTTGGACAGGGCTTCGTACGAGCAGTACTTC
CASSLDRASYEQYF
>TRBV5-1|TRBD2|few|TRBJ2-1
TGCGCCAGCAGCCGAGGGGGGACTAGAAGCTACAATGAGCAGTTCTTC
CASSRGGTRSYNEQFF
>TRBV2|NA|NA|TRBJ2-4
TGTGCCAGCTCCCTGGACTCCCTAGCCAAAAACATTCAGTACTTC
CASSLDSLAKNIQYF
>TRBV29-1|NA|few|TRBJ2-7
TGCAGCGCCTGGGCTGATTACGAGCAGTACTTC
CSAWADYEQYF
>TRBV6-5|NA|few|TRBJ1-4
TGTGCCAGCAGTTACCAATGGGCAGGGAATGAAAAACTGTTTTTT
CASSYQWAGNEKLFF
>TRBV7-9|NA|few|TRBJ2-7
TGTGCCAGCAGCCCCTCCTCCTACGAGCAGTACTTC
CASSPSSYEQYF
>TRBV20-1|NA|NA|TRBJ2-7
TGCAACGCGGGGACTTACTTTTTC
CNAGTYFF
>TRBV18|NA|NA|TRBJ2-1
TGTGCCAGCTCACCGTCCGGGACTGATGACGAGCAGTTCTTC
CASSPSGTDDEQFF
>TRBV30|TRBD1|few|TRBJ1-4
TGTGCCTGGAGCCTATCAGACAGGGGCGAAAAACTGTTTTTT
CAWSLSDRGEKLFF
>TRBV6-5|TRBD1|few|TRBJ2-7
TGTGCCAGCAGAAGGGACAGGGGAGGCGAGCAGTACTTC
CASRRDRGGEQYF
>TRBV9|TRBD2|NA|TRBJ2-2
TGTGCCAGCAGCGTCCCTGGGGCTAGCGGATTGAACACCGGGGAGCTGTTTTTT
CASSVPGASGLNTGELFF
>TRBV30|NA|NA|TRBJ1-5
TGTGCCTGGAGCGGAGGACTCGACATATTTAGCAATCAGCCCCAGCATTTT
CAWSGGLDIFSNQPQHF
>TRBV6-6|NA|few|TRBJ2-7
TGTGCCAGCAAGAACAGGGTGAACACCTACGAGCAGTACTTC
CASKNRVNTYEQYF
>TRBV7-2|NA|NA|TRBJ2-1
TGTGCCAGCAGCTTAGCGGGCCTGGGGCAATTCAATGAGCAGTTCTTC
CASSLAGLGQFNEQFF
>TRBV7-2|TRBD1|NA|TRBJ1-2
TGTGCCAGCAGCTTACGACAGGGGGGCGGCTACACCTTC
CASSLRQGGGYTF
>TRBV18|NA|NA|TRBJ1-1
TGTGCCAGCTCACCTAGGGGAACGGACACTGAAGCTTTCTTT
CASSPRGTDTEAFF
>TRBV7-8|NA|NA|TRBJ2-5
TGTGCCAGCAGCCCCCGGGGTAACGGTCGGGAGACCCAGTACTTC
CASSPRGNGRETQYF
>TRBV4-3|TRBD1|NA|TRBJ2-1
TGCGCCAGCAGCCAAGAAAGGGGGCAGTACAATGAGCAGTTCTTC
CASSQERGQYNEQFF
>TRBV18|NA|few|TRBJ2-1
TGTGCCAGCTCACCACCCTACTCCCTACTCGGTGAGCAGTTCTTC
CASSPPYSLLGEQFF
>TRBV4-3|NA|NA|TRBJ2-7
TGCGCCAGCAGCCAAGATCTTGGCGGGGCCTACGAGCAGTACTTC
CASSQDLGGAYEQYF
>TRBV7-2|TRBD2|NA|TRBJ2-3
TGTGCCAGCAGCGCCGGACTAGCGGGCACAGATACGCAGTATTTT
CASSAGLAGTDTQYF
>TRBV25-1|NA|NA|TRBJ1-6
TGTGCCAGCAGTGAGGAGGGCTTCAATAATTCACCCCTCCACTTT
CASSEEGFNNSPLHF
>TRBV6-6|TRBD1|NA|TRBJ1-6
TGTGCCAGCAGCCCAGACAGGGGGCCATCACCCCTCCACTTT
CASSPDRGPSPLHF
>TRBV4-3|NA|NA|TRBJ1-5
TGCGCCAGCAGCCAATGGACAGGCAATCAGCCCCAGCATTTT
CASSQWTGNQPQHF
>TRBV18|NA|few|TRBJ1-1
TGTGCCAGCTCTCAAGCGGGGAACACTGAAGCTTTCTTT
CASSQAGNTEAFF
>TRBV4-3|TRBD1|NA|TRBJ2-6
TGCGCCAGCAGCCAGGACAGGGGGGACGGGGCCAACGTCCTGACTTTC
CASSQDRGDGANVLTF
>TRBV18|NA|few|TRBJ1-1
TGTGCCAGCTCACCGGGAAACACCGGGGGGAACACTGAAGCTTTCTTT
CASSPGNTGGNTEAFF
>TRBV4-1|TRBD1|few|TRBJ1-2
TGCGCCAGCAGCCAAGATACAGGGGGCCTTAACAACTTGTACTATGGCTACACCTTC
CASSQDTGGLNNLYYGYTF
>TRBV7-9|NA|few|TRBJ1-1
TGTGCCAGCAGAATTAGTGCGACACGGAACCTTAGGACTGAAGCTTTCTTT
CASRISATRNLRTEAFF
>TRBV11-2|NA|few|TRBJ2-5
TGTGCCAGCAGCTTAATTCGTGAGACCCAGTACTTC
CASSLIRETQYF
>TRBV7-2|TRBD1|NA|TRBJ2-2
TGTGCCAGCAGACGACAGGGGTACACCGGGGAGCTGTTTTTT
CASRRQGYTGELFF
>TRBV15|NA|NA|TRBJ1-4
TGTGCCACCAGCAGAGATAGGGGGATTGGTGAAAAACTGTTTTTT
CATSRDRGIGEKLFF
>TRBV18|TRBD2|NA|TRBJ2-7
TGTGCCAGCTCACCCGAACTAGCGGGCTACGAGCAGTACTTC
CASSPELAGYEQYF
>TRBV27|NA|NA|TRBJ2-2
TGTGCCAGCAAACGGGGGGCTAAGAACACCGGGGAGCTGTTTTTT
CASKRGAKNTGELFF
>TRBV29-1|NA|few|TRBJ2-7
TGCAGCGTTGAAGTCTTGGACATTGGCTACGAGCAGTACTTC
CSVEVLDIGYEQYF
>TRBV7-9|NA|NA|TRBJ1-2
TGTGCCAGCAGCCGCGGGGACAACTATGGCTACACCTTC
CASSRGDNYGYTF
>TRBV5-1|NA|NA|TRBJ2-1
TGCGCCAGCAGCTTGCAGAACAATGAGCAGTTCTTC
CASSLQNNEQFF
>TRBV5-1|TRBD1|NA|TRBJ2-7
TGCGCCAGCAGCCCCGGGACAGGACCCTACGAGCAGTACTTC
CASSPGTGPYEQYF
>TRBV7-9|NA|few|TRBJ1-5
TGTGCCAGCAGCTTAGAAGCCCGCCAGCCCCAGCATTTT
CASSLEARQPQHF
>TRBV11-2|TRBD1|NA|TRBJ2-5
TGTGCCAGCAGCGTGGACAGGGGGCTCCAAGAGACCCAGTACTTC
CASSVDRGLQETQYF
>TRBV18|TRBD1|few|TRBJ2-3
TGTGCCAGCTCACCTCAGGGGACAGGGGGGACCCCAGCTACGCAGTATTTT
CASSPQGTGGTPATQYF
>TRBV9|NA|few|TRBJ1-1
TGTGCCAGCAGCACGACAGGTGCGAACACTGAAGCTTTCTTT
CASSTTGANTEAFF